The entry below describes one TCR beta chain. Its antigen remains undetermined. Qualities for individual bases were not recorded, and no much larger clone is one base off. CDR3 length: 14 amino acids, cysteine to phenylalanine. The only DNA kept is the CDR3, 42 bases in frame from the first base. CEF-cultured naive and memory CD4+ T cell DNA received survey-level immunoSEQ TCR-beta sequencing. Per the source publication's procedure: During preprocessing, nonproductive sequences were removed, as were CDR3s that did not start with C, did not end with F or W, or were shorter than 7 amino acids. Antigen-specific clonotypes were called with the MANAFEST web app, based on expansion relative to reference and other culture wells. A clone was considered positive if the clone showed significant expansion compared with the reference culture in 2 of 3 replicate wells at an FDR below 0.05. To be called positive, a clone also had to show significant expansion compared with every other tandem well and an odds ratio greater than 5. Cultured and uncultured naive and memory CD4+ repertoires were searched for previously identified spike- and CEF-reactive CDR3s. After three terminal residues were trimmed from each end, CDR3 homology was quantified as pairwise Levenshtein distance using the stringdist R package. TCRdb holds this immuneACCESS table with in-frame rearrangements only. Some clones are missing; in checked studies, unresolved V genes explain under half, and the rest has no known cause. Clone size and V and J calls were adopted from that table, with D and trimming inferred from the DNA. Counted in this sample were about 47,000 clones; roughly 87% of them appeared once. Of the sample, approximately 1.5% falls within the top ten clones.

The data were obtained in a study of CD4 T cells in relation to SARS-CoV-2 and coronaviruses listed by TCRdb under 2021. General notes on the study: In the ViraFEST assay, PBMCs were grown with antigen for roughly ten days, and TCR beta CDR3s were then sequenced to identify antigen-specific clonal expansions. A median age of roughly 39 years, with a range of about 20 to 80 years, was recorded for the full convalescent cohort of over ten patients. Among the roughly twelve convalescent patients, 8 males and 4 females were included, and two of the subjects were Hispanic. Shared crossreactive spike epitopes were mapped to their HLA restriction using patient-derived lymphoblastoid cell lines. At the level of individual TCR clonotypes, the study measured memory CD4+ T cell crossreactivity between SARS-CoV-2 spike protein and common cold coronavirus spike proteins. Samples from three pre-COVID donors and the naive versus memory experiments were sequenced with the Adaptive Biotechnologies TCR-sequencing kit; other data were Illumina-based. For other donors in the study, expansion assays were sequenced with a different, Illumina-based TCR-beta assay.

To separate naive from memory CD4+ T cells, cryopreserved PBMCs first underwent CD4 enrichment and then EasySep naive CD4+ T cell enrichment. For around 11 days, about 92,000 sorted naive or memory CD4+ T cells were cultured together with CEF peptides and T cell-depleted PBMCs at a 1:1 ratio. In general, triplicate replicate wells were used for every peptide culture condition. PBMCs were isolated from leukapheresis product or whole blood by Ficoll-Paque PLUS gradient centrifugation. PBMCs were either cryopreserved at -140°C or used fresh in the expansion assay. The QIAamp Micro DNA Kit was used to extract genomic DNA from the CD4+ T cells. Overall study results and their limits: Compared with monoreactive clones, crossreactive clones had significantly weaker SARS-CoV-2-driven expansion, a result consistent with antigenic imprinting. Sequencing naive versus memory cells indicated that the assay picks up memory recall responses, not primary responses primed during culture. Crossreactivity analysis centred on spike protein, so crossreactivity against other viral proteins was not assessed. Memory CD4+ clonotypes crossrecognizing SARS-CoV-2 and at least one common cold coronavirus spike were found in around 59% of donors. No donor contributed both pre-pandemic and post-infection samples, which limited tracing the source of pre-existing responses. Small numbers of patients and of tested TCRs were a limitation of the study.

The chain was built from TRBV21-1 and TRBJ2-7. TRBV21-1 represents a pseudogene. The TCR sequence derives from an adult with COVID-19. Sequencing used naive CD4+ T cells from PBMCs, cultured in vitro. What the cell subset or site label conveys for this sample: naive CD4+ T cells isolated by negative enrichment. The CDR3 in this case is CASSRGRGPYEQYF. The DNA reads as follows: TGTGCCAGCAGCAGGGGACGAGGTCCCTACGAGCAGTACTTC.